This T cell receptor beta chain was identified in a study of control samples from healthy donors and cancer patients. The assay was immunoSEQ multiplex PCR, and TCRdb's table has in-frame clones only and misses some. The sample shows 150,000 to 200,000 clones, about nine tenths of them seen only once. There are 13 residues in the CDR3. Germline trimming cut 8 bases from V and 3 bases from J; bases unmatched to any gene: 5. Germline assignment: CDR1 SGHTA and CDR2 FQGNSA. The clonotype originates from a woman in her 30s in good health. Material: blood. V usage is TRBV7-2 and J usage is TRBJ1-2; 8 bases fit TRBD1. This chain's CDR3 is CASAQGQDYGYTF. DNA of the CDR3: TGTGCCAGCGCCCAGGGACAGGACTATGGCTACACCTTC.